A few counts support the clone carrying this T cell receptor (beta chain). This entry is derived from a study of blood T cell repertoires in COVID-19. Across the study: T cells, B-cell-depleted T cells, or PBMCs provided the cDNA or gDNA that served as material.

Libraries were prepared by immunoSEQ multiplex PCR; TCRdb keeps only in-frame clonotypes and omits some of them. The profile shows around 120,000 clones, about nine tenths of them singletons. Trimming took 6 bases from V and 0 from J; bases not matched to a gene: 3. The germline V gene encodes CDR1 LNHDA and CDR2 SQIVND (reference sequence). The CDR3 is made up of 16 amino acids. This chain uses TRBV19 with TRBJ2-2; TRBD1 matches at 11 bases. Sequences were obtained from peripheral blood. The TCR originated in a man between 50 and 59 years old with active COVID-19. CDR3 bases: TGTGCCAGTAGGCCGGGACAGGGGGCGAACACCGGGGAGCTGTTTTTT. Translation: CASRPGQGANTGELFF.